The next 5 T cell receptor beta chains were all read from a single sample in a study of Ad26.COV2.S vaccination and SARS-CoV-2 variants. Treatment reported: about 20 received Ad26.COV2.S at low or high dose, single or two shots; about 5 received placebo; per-sample allocation not given. The samples were gathered on day 63 after the first injection of vaccine or placebo. Repertoires were generated with immunoSEQ multiplex PCR, while TCRdb's copy carries only in-frame clones and drops some. The sample lists approximately 460,000 clones, roughly nine tenths occurring once. Material: peripheral blood, obtained in a trial of Ad26.COV2.S vaccine versus placebo. These receptors came from a person between 18 and 65 years old who received the Ad26.COV2.S COVID-19 vaccine or a placebo.

This clone was observed a single time. This rearrangement joins TRBV10-3 to TRBJ2-7; 7 bases fit TRBD1. V lost 4 bases, J lost 5 bases, and 2 bases stayed unmatched. This CDR3 region has 12 residues. In germline, CDR1 is ENHRY, CDR2 SYGVKD. The CDR3 nucleotides read TGTGCCATCAGTGGGACAGGAGACGAGCAGTACTTC. It encodes CAISGTGDEQYF.

The V and J genes are TRBV29-1 and TRBJ2-1; a possible D gene is TRBD1 (5 bases). Germline V gene lookup returns CDR1 SQVTM and CDR2 ANQGSEA. This CDR3 contains 19 residues. Trimming pared 5 bases from V and 1 base from J, leaving 27 bases between. The CDR3 here is CSVFGWAGFSQLSYNEQFF. The CDR3 DNA follows: TGCAGCGTTTTCGGTTGGGCAGGGTTTTCTCAGCTATCCTACAATGAGCAGTTCTTC.

The V gene is TRBV11-2, the J gene TRBJ2-4, with 8 positions matching TRBD2. V trimming: 5 bases; J trimming: 7 bases; junction bases outside the gene matches: 4. Germline V gene data show CDR1 as SGHAT and CDR2 as FQNNGV. The CDR3 contains 13 residues. The CDR3 is CASSPAGGNIQYF. The CDR3 DNA follows: TGTGCCAGCAGCCCGGCGGGGGGCAACATTCAGTACTTC.

The chain uses TRBV4-1 and TRBJ1-1; D is uncertain. The CDR3 length is 15 residues. CDR1 is MGHRA and CDR2 is YSYEKL in the germline V gene. The V gene lost 3 bases and the J gene lost 3 bases, with 14 bases spanning the gap. The DNA of the CDR3 is TGCGCCAGCAGCCAGTCATCAGGTCGTTACACTGAAGCTTTCTTT. Translated, it gives CASSQSSGRYTEAFF.

V and J are TRBV9 and TRBJ2-5; D is perhaps TRBD2 (5 bases). V lost 3 bases, J lost 5 bases, and 11 bases lay in between. This CDR3 contains 13 residues. CDR1 and CDR2 (germline): SGDLS, YYNGEE. The DNA of the CDR3 is TGTGCCAGCAGCGACCGGACTGACGAGACCCAGTACTTC. Its translation is CASSDRTDETQYF.